Following are 25 T cell receptor beta chains from one sample sequenced in a study of blood T cells in healthy people across ages (dated by TCRdb to the mid-2010s). The library was made by 5' RACE. The sequencer listed for this sample is Illumina HiSeq 2500. The second PCR ran for roughly 7 to 12 cycles and used a J-beta primer mix along with a sample-barcoded 5' primer. Starting from the raw public reads, TCRdb applied fastp trimming at Q25, assembled clones with MiXCR and retained in-frame beta chains. Every CDR3 protein is listed once, alongside the most common genes and DNA of its rows. The table for this sample lists about 1 million distinct CDR3 sequences; more than 35% of them were counted only once. Jointly, the top ten make up 15% to 20% of the sample. Source material: blood. The receptors shown here come from a woman in her fifties or sixties in good health.

The chain employs TRBV2 and TRBJ2-3; possibly TRBD2 for D (7 bases). The V end lost 8 bases, the J end lost 3 bases, and 12 bases lay between the germline ends. Germline loops: CDR1 SNHLY, CDR2 FYNNEI. The CDR3 extends over 13 amino acids. The CDR3 loop is CASDGGLTDTQYF. The CDR3 DNA is TGTGCCAGCGACGGGGGGCTTACAGATACGCAGTATTTT.

This clonotype was counted only a few times. This rearrangement joins TRBV9 to TRBJ2-7, with D tentatively TRBD1 (5 bases). Trimming cost V 0 bases and J 3 bases, with 13 bases left between them. Germline loops: CDR1 SGDLS, CDR2 YYNGEE. The CDR3 loop spans 15 amino acids. CDR3 amino acids: CASSVVGDLGYEQYF. For the CDR3, the DNA is TGTGCCAGCAGCGTAGTAGGGGATCTTGGCTACGAGCAGTACTTC.

This clonotype was observed a single time. In DNA form, the CDR3 reads TGCAGTGCCCGACGTACAGGGATAGGGGATGAGCAGTTCTTC. Protein: CSARRTGIGDEQFF. The V gene is TRBV20-1, the J gene TRBJ2-1; tentatively, D is TRBD1 (6 bases). Trimming removed 6 bases at V and 8 bases at J, with 20 bases between. This CDR3 has 14 amino acids. The germline V gene encodes CDR1 DFQATT and CDR2 SNEGSKA (reference sequence).

V is TRBV29-1 and J is TRBJ2-1, with 8 bases matching TRBD2. CDR1 and CDR2 (germline): SQVTM, ANQGSEA. The CDR3 totals 15 residues. The V gene end was trimmed by 4 bases and the J gene end by 5 bases; junction bases not matched to a gene: 10. The CDR3 here is CSVAAGGSGNNEQFF. Written as DNA, the CDR3 is TGCAGCGTTGCCGCCGGGGGTAGCGGGAACAATGAGCAGTTCTTC.

The rearrangement joins TRBV27 to TRBJ2-1; 12 bases line up with TRBD2. The CDR3 runs 18 residues. Germline CDR1 and CDR2: MNHEY and SMNVEV (reference sequence). V was clipped by 2 bases and J by 5 bases; unmatched bases: 10. CDR3: CASSLLGLAGTLNNEQFF. The CDR3 nucleotides are TGTGCCAGCAGTTTACTCGGACTAGCGGGAACACTTAACAATGAGCAGTTCTTC.

The CDR3 here is CASSLLGAPSNEQFF. CDR3 coding DNA: TGTGCCAGCAGCCTCCTTGGGGCCCCCTCCAATGAGCAGTTCTTC. This chain uses TRBV5-8 with TRBJ2-1; TRBD1 might be the D (5 bases). This CDR3 region has 15 residues. V was clipped by 4 bases and J by 6 bases, with 17 bases between them. CDR1 and CDR2 (germline): SGHTS, YDEGEE.

This chain uses TRBV3-1 with TRBJ2-5; possible D gene TRBD2, 6 bases. This CDR3 contains 15 residues. Germline CDR1 and CDR2: LGHDT and YNNKEL (reference sequence). In DNA, the CDR3 is TGTGCTACGCAGCCAAGTGGTTTTAGCGGAGAGACCCAGTACTTC. This codes for CATQPSGFSGETQYF.

This clonotype came up a few times. CDR3 sequence (DNA): TGCAGTGCTACCAGCGCTGGATACAATGAGCAGTTCTTC. Translating gives CSATSAGYNEQFF. The V gene is TRBV20-1, the J gene TRBJ2-1; no clear D gene. Germline V gene data show CDR1 as DFQATT and CDR2 as SNEGSKA (reference sequence). V gave up 4 bases and J gave up 4 bases, with 11 bases separating them. The CDR3 covers 13 residues.

In its sample, this clonotype was seen once. V is TRBV10-3 and J is TRBJ1-4; 7 positions agree with TRBD1. The CDR3 runs to 13 residues. J gave up 5 bases and V 5 bases, and 2 bases lay outside the gene matches. In germline, CDR1 is ENHRY, CDR2 SYGVKD. The CDR3 bases are TGTGCCATCAGTTGGGACAGCAATGAAAAACTGTTTTTT. As protein: CAISWDSNEKLFF.

This clonotype occurred once. The rearrangement links TRBV15 to TRBJ2-5, with 12 bases that match TRBD2. The CDR3 has 17 amino acids. The germline CDR1 and CDR2 sequences are LNHNV and YYDKDF (reference sequence). J lost 3 bases, V lost 0 bases, and 5 bases had no gene match. CDR3 sequence: CATSRDSRTSGEETQYF. As DNA, the CDR3 is TGTGCCACCAGCAGAGACAGTAGGACTAGCGGGGAAGAGACCCAGTACTTC.

V gene TRBV11-1 combines with J gene TRBJ2-1; D ambiguous. The CDR3 has 16 amino acids. V lost 7 bases and J 0 bases, leaving 16 bases between the germline ends. The germline V gene has CDR1 SGHAT and CDR2 FQDESV (reference sequence). CDR3 region: CASNSVGGSSYNEQFF. CDR3 DNA sequence: TGTGCCAGCAACTCGGTTGGCGGAAGCTCCTACAATGAGCAGTTCTTC.

J is TRBJ2-7 and V is TRBV30, with unresolved D. The DNA end favors TRBJ2-4, so the J call may be wrong. The CDR3 has 18 amino acids. Germline-derived CDR1 and CDR2 are GTSNPN and SVGIG (reference sequence). The CDR3 loop is CAWSVLRLESWTKNIQYF. CDR3 coding DNA: TGTGCCTGGAGTGTACTTCGTTTGGAGTCGTGGACCAAAAACATTCAGTACTTC.

In its sample, this clonotype was seen a few times. The chain links TRBV2 to TRBJ2-1; D assignment may be TRBD1 or TRBD2 (6 bases each). There are 14 residues in the CDR3. Germline values: CDR1 SNHLY, CDR2 FYNNEI. The V and J ends lost 7 bases and 4 bases respectively, with 14 bases between them. CDR3 residues: CASKRGDNYNEQFF. CDR3 coding DNA: TGTGCCAGCAAGAGGGGGGACAATTACAATGAGCAGTTCTTC.

This clonotype occurred a few times. The V gene is TRBV5-1, the J gene TRBJ1-2; 9 bases align to TRBD1. The CDR3 has 14 residues. Germline CDR1 and CDR2: SGHRS and YFSETQ. V gave up 4 bases and J gave up 6 bases; unmatched junction bases: 7. Written as DNA, the CDR3 is TGCGCCAGCAGCGGGGACAGGGTCGAAGATGGCTACACCTTC. It codes for CASSGDRVEDGYTF.

V usage is TRBV29-1 and J usage is TRBJ1-2, with 10 bases identical to TRBD1. V gave up 6 bases and J gave up 8 bases; unmatched junction bases: 9. There are 13 residues in the CDR3. Germline-derived CDR1 and CDR2 are SQVTM and ANQGSEA. The CDR3 spells CSVRTGGVEGYTF. CDR3 coding DNA: TGCAGCGTGCGGACAGGGGGGGTAGAAGGCTACACCTTC.

The J gene is TRBJ2-5, the V gene TRBV11-3; perhaps TRBD2 as D (5 bases). In germline, CDR1 is SGHNT, CDR2 YENEEA. The CDR3 has 15 amino acids. Trimming stripped 0 bases from V and 3 bases from J, with 11 bases between. CDR3 sequence reads: CASSLDRRVEETQYF. The CDR3, as DNA: TGTGCCAGCAGCTTAGATCGGCGGGTGGAAGAGACCCAGTACTTC.

This clonotype was recorded a few times. The chain uses TRBV12-5 and TRBJ2-7; the D call may be TRBD1 or TRBD2 (5 bases each). V dropped 0 bases and J dropped 4 bases, with 13 bases sitting between them. The V gene's germline CDR1 is LGHNT and CDR2 FRNRAP. The CDR3 loop spans 15 amino acids. The CDR3 is CASGLVLGVPYEQYF. For the CDR3, the DNA is TGTGCTAGTGGTTTGGTACTGGGGGTACCTTACGAGCAGTACTTC.

The rearrangement joins TRBV20-1 to TRBJ2-1; 11 positions match TRBD2. The CDR3 is 14 amino acids. The ends lost 3 bases at V and 7 bases at J; junction bases unmatched: 5. CDR1 and CDR2 (germline): DFQATT, SNEGSKA (reference sequence). The DNA of the CDR3 is TGCAGTGCTAGTCTAGCGGGAGGTATGAATGAGCAGTTCTTC. This sequence encodes CSASLAGGMNEQFF.

This chain uses TRBV15 with TRBJ2-5, with D maybe TRBD1 (6 bases). This CDR3 spans 13 amino acids. CDR1 and CDR2 from the germline V gene are LNHNV and YYDKDF (reference sequence). V dropped 5 bases and J dropped 5 bases, with 12 bases sitting between them. Written as DNA, the CDR3 is TGTGCCACCAGCGGTGACAGGTCGGAGACCCAGTACTTC. It encodes CATSGDRSETQYF. The full variable domain, its missing parts supplied by reference TRBV15 and TRBJ2-5, is DAMVIQNPRYQVTQFGKPVTLSCSQTLNHNVMYWYQQKSSQAPKLLFHYYDKDFNNEADTPDNFQSRRPNTSFCFLDIRSPGLGDTAMYLCATSGDRSETQYFGPGTRLLVL.

This clonotype was seen only a few times. This chain links TRBV12-3 or TRBV12-4 with TRBJ1-4, with a weak D call TRBD1 (6 bases). The V and J ends lost 5 bases and 5 bases respectively, with 12 bases between them. CDR3 length equals 14 residues. This chain's CDR3 is CASSTPTGNEKLFF. In DNA form, the CDR3 reads TGTGCCAGCAGTACCCCAACAGGGAATGAAAAACTGTTTTTT.

The CDR3 DNA reads TGCAGCGTTGTGGCCCTGACAGAGATTAACTATGGCTACACCTTC. Encoded protein: CSVVALTEINYGYTF. This chain connects TRBV29-1 to TRBJ1-2; a weak D match, TRBD1 (5 bases). This CDR3 spans 15 amino acids. Per the germline V gene, CDR1 is SQVTM and CDR2 is ANQGSEA. Trimming shortened V by 4 bases and J by 1 base, and 16 bases separated the two germline ends.

The V call is TRBV20-1, the J call TRBJ2-1; possibly TRBD2 for D (5 bases). There are 13 residues in the CDR3. Germline CDR1 reads DFQATT; CDR2 reads SNEGSKA (reference sequence). CDR3 loop: CSWGGAIGETQFF. The CDR3 region has the DNA TGCAGCTGGGGTGGCGCGATCGGGGAGACCCAGTTCTTC.

About this clonotype: A read error may account for a junction end that differs from germline. CDR3 nucleotide sequence: TGTGCCAGCAGTTACTTCTCTAGCGGAGGCCAAAAGACCCAGTACTTC. This gives the protein CASSYFSSGGQKTQYF. The chain uses TRBV6-5 and TRBJ2-5, with 7 bases fitting TRBD2. Germline values: CDR1 MNHEY, CDR2 SVGAGI. There are 16 residues in the CDR3.

This rearrangement joins TRBV6-2 or TRBV6-3 to TRBJ2-7; a possible D gene is TRBD1 (6 bases). Germline V gene sequence: CDR1 MNHEY, CDR2 SVGEGT. V lost 6 bases and J 0 bases, leaving 12 bases between the germline ends. The CDR3 spans 14 residues. Written as DNA, the CDR3 is TGTGCCAGCAGACTCCGGGACAACTCCTACGAGCAGTACTTC. Protein sequence: CASRLRDNSYEQYF.

The DNA of the CDR3 is TGCAGCGTTGTTGAGGGGGGGCAGTACTTC. It is translated as CSVVEGGQYF. The chain is built from TRBV29-1 and TRBJ2-7, with D tentatively TRBD1 or TRBD2 (6 bases each). The V end lost 4 bases, the J end lost 9 bases, and 10 bases lay between the germline ends. The CDR3 runs 10 residues. Germline values: CDR1 SQVTM, CDR2 ANQGSEA.